Each of the 12 T cell receptor beta chains below was sequenced from the same sample in a study of blood T cell repertoires in COVID-19. Libraries were prepared by immunoSEQ multiplex PCR; TCRdb keeps only in-frame clonotypes and omits some of them. The sample has roughly 130,000 clones, more than 70% seen once; the top ten hold approximately 3.3%. Sequenced input: peripheral blood. Every receptor here comes from a woman between 55 and 75 years old with acute or convalescent COVID-19.

The chain is built from TRBV10-3 and TRBJ2-1; 12 nucleotides align to TRBD2. The germline CDR1 and CDR2 sequences are ENHRY and SYGVKD. V shed 2 bases and J 4 bases; nucleotides not matched to a gene: 0. This CDR3 region has 15 residues. The CDR3 nucleotides are TGTGCCATCAGTGAGGGACTAGCGGGATACAATGAGCAGTTCTTC. Translation: CAISEGLAGYNEQFF.

The CDR3 DNA reads as TGTGCCAGCTCACCGGTGACTAGCGGTAACGAGCAGTACTTC. It codes for CASSPVTSGNEQYF. This sequence joins TRBV18 and TRBJ2-7, with 9 bases aligning to TRBD2. This CDR3 has 14 amino acids. With 3 bases clipped from V and 5 bases from J, the junction kept 5 bases outside the gene matches. The germline CDR1 and CDR2 sequences are KGHSH and LQKENI.

The chain is built from TRBV18 and TRBJ2-3; TRBD2 matches at 7 bases. CDR1 and CDR2 from the germline V gene are KGHSH and LQKENI. The CDR3 runs 14 residues. The V gene end was trimmed by 1 base and the J gene end by 4 bases; junction bases not matched to a gene: 2. The CDR3 DNA follows: TGTGCCAGCTCACCACTGGGGGGGGCAGATACGCAGTATTTT. Its translation: CASSPLGGADTQYF.

The V and J genes are TRBV9 and TRBJ2-1, with 7 bases fitting TRBD1. Germline CDR1 SGDLS, CDR2 YYNGEE. The ends lost 4 bases at V and 0 bases at J; junction bases unmatched: 7. CDR3 length: 16 residues. This CDR3 reads CASSRMGDSSYNEQFF. CDR3 in DNA: TGTGCCAGCAGCCGAATGGGGGACAGCTCCTACAATGAGCAGTTCTTC.

The gene calls are TRBV5-5 and TRBJ2-1; 9 bases map to TRBD2. This CDR3 has 16 amino acids. After removal of 4 bases from V and 0 bases from J, the junction contained 5 bases not matched to a gene. From germline, CDR1 is SGHKS and CDR2 YYEKEE (reference sequence). The CDR3 is CASSPLAGFSYNEQFF. CDR3 DNA: TGTGCCAGCAGCCCCCTAGCGGGGTTCTCCTACAATGAGCAGTTCTTC.

The chain links TRBV5-1 to TRBJ2-1; 7 nucleotides align to TRBD2. V lost 0 bases and J lost 2; bases outside the gene matches: 5. The CDR3 loop spans 16 amino acids. The germline V gene encodes CDR1 SGHRS and CDR2 YFSETQ. CDR3 protein: CASSLAPGGPYNEQFF. CDR3 nucleotide sequence: TGCGCCAGCAGCTTGGCCCCGGGAGGCCCCTACAATGAGCAGTTCTTC.

The V and J genes are TRBV15 and TRBJ2-5; 7 bases match TRBD2. The CDR3 runs to 16 residues. V gave up 2 bases and J gave up 5 bases; unmatched junction bases: 11. Germline lookup yields CDR1 LNHNV and CDR2 YYDKDF (reference sequence). Here the CDR3 reads CATSRIGLGSSETQYF. In DNA form, the CDR3 reads TGTGCCACCAGCAGAATAGGACTAGGAAGCTCCGAGACCCAGTACTTC.

The V call is TRBV13, the J call TRBJ1-2; unclear D gene. This CDR3 is 13 amino acids long. V was cut by 5 bases and J by 8 bases, with 15 bases left in between. In germline, CDR1 is PRHDT, CDR2 FYEKMQ (reference sequence). In DNA, the CDR3 is TGTGCCAGCAGCCCCCGTGGAGGTCGGGGCTACACCTTC. This gives the protein CASSPRGGRGYTF. The variable domain in full, completed from reference TRBV13 and TRBJ1-2, reads AAGVIQSPRHLIKEKRETATLKCYPIPRHDTVYWYQQGPGQDPQFLISFYEKMQSDKGSIPDRFSAQQFSDYHSELNMSSLELGDSALYFCASSPRGGRGYTFGSGTRLTVV.

The rearrangement links TRBV4-2 to TRBJ2-1, with 9 bases matching TRBD1. The CDR3 is made up of 16 amino acids. CDR1 and CDR2 (germline): LGHNA, YNFKEQ. J lost 2 bases, V lost 4 bases, and 6 bases had no gene match. The CDR3 DNA is TGTGCCAGCAGCCGGAGCGGGACAGGGCCCTACAATGAGCAGTTCTTC. Its protein is CASSRSGTGPYNEQFF.

This chain joins TRBV7-9 and TRBJ2-1, with TRBD2 matching over 8 bases. This CDR3 has 16 amino acids. Germline CDR1 is SEHNR and CDR2 is FQNEAQ (reference sequence). Germline trimming cut 4 bases from V and 3 bases from J; bases unmatched to any gene: 8. Written as DNA, the CDR3 is TGTGCCAGCAGCTCGTCGACTAGCGAGTACTACAATGAGCAGTTCTTC. This encodes CASSSSTSEYYNEQFF. The variable domain in full, with the rest retrieved from reference TRBV7-9 and TRBJ2-1, is DTGVSQNPRHKITKRGQNVTFRCDPISEHNRLYWYRQTLGQGPEFLTYFQNEAQLEKSRLLSDRFSAERPKGSFSTLEIQRTEQGDSAMYLCASSSSTSEYYNEQFFGPGTRLTVL.

The CDR3 is CASSLTDQETQYF. DNA of the CDR3: TGTGCCAGCAGCTTGACGGACCAAGAGACCCAGTACTTC. The chain carries TRBV5-4 and TRBJ2-5; D uncertain. The length of the CDR3 is 13 residues. Germline V CDR1 and CDR2: SGHNT, YYREEE (reference sequence). Between the trimmed V and J ends, which lost 1 base and 0 bases, there was a span of 4 bases.

This chain links TRBV19 with TRBJ1-2; maybe TRBD1 (6 bases). This CDR3 region has 15 residues. Trimming removed 6 bases from V and 2 bases from J, with 16 bases in between. CDR1 LNHDA and CDR2 SQIVND come from the germline V gene (reference sequence). As DNA, the CDR3 is TGTGCCAGTAGCGAAGCAACAGGGTGGAACTATGGCTACACCTTC. Translation gives CASSEATGWNYGYTF.